This T cell receptor (beta chain) was sequenced in a study of T cell repertoires in cytomegalovirus infection. On the study more broadly: In public TCR beta signatures, there were indications of both CMV infection and matching HLA type.

Study observations and caveats: Pooled public TCR beta family frequency picked out CMV carriers with the relevant HLA. HLA-C-restricted CMV clonotypes gave the most frequent clonotype in two of eight donors.

A single record per CDR3 protein comes from TCRdb applying MiXCR to the reads. The sample lists fewer than 550,000 distinct CDR3 sequences, around 32% occurring once. Germline CDR1 and CDR2: DFQATT and SNEGSKA (reference sequence). V shed 2 bases and J 6 bases; nucleotides not matched to a gene: 4. CDR3 length: 14 residues. This clonotype was detected only once. Its antigen is unknown. The specimen was PBMCs. This sequence joins TRBV20-1 and TRBJ2-3, with 11 bases fitting TRBD2. This receptor was taken from a human donor in good health (CMV status not recorded). Some clones in this sample may be carry-over from other donors' samples. In DNA, the CDR3 is TGCAGTGCTAGAATAGCGGGGGGGACGGATACGCAGTATTTT. It codes for CSARIAGGTDTQYF.